Reported below is one T cell receptor (beta chain). Here immunoSEQ multiplex PCR was the method, and the copy in TCRdb shows in-frame clones only, minus some. The repertoire holds under 200,000 clones, with about 94% as singletons. The record originates from a study of control samples from healthy donors and cancer patients. The CDR3 is made up of 13 amino acids. CDR1 is MNHEY and CDR2 is SVGAGI in the germline V gene. V lost 0 bases, J lost 2 bases, and 4 bases lay in between. The TCR originated in a middle-aged woman in good health. The specimen sequenced was blood. V gene TRBV6-5 combines with J gene TRBJ1-1; D is ambiguous. The CDR3, as DNA: TGTGCCAGCAGTTACTCGCGCAACACTGAAGCTTTCTTT. Translated: CASSYSRNTEAFF.